These T cell receptor beta chains were read from a single sample in a study of blood T cell repertoires in COVID-19. Data came from immunoSEQ multiplex PCR; TCRdb stores just in-frame clones and leaves some out. The data show some 700,000 clones, more than 80% seen once. The sequencing input was peripheral blood. The origin of the receptors is a woman aged 18 to 35 with acute or convalescent COVID-19. CDR3s include the opening cysteine and the closing phenylalanine or tryptophan. The D gene is left open where the match is weak. Clone size appears in some rows only: once, few, many, or a class for an expanded clone.

D gene	V gene	J gene	clone size	CDR3 DNA	CDR3 protein
-	TRBV9	TRBJ2-1	-	TGTGCCAGCAGCCTCCAAGGGGACACCCGATTAAATGAGCAGTTCTTC	CASSLQGDTRLNEQFF
-	TRBV12-3/TRBV12-4	TRBJ1-3	-	TGTGCCAGCAGTTTAGTGGTAGTCAACACCATATATTTT	CASSLVVVNTIYF
TRBD1	TRBV6-5	TRBJ1-1	-	TGCGCAAGGGGACAGGTTTTCACTGAAGCTTTCTTT	CARGQVFTEAFF
-	TRBV7-7	TRBJ2-1	-	TGTGCCAGCAGCCCCCTCCTACAGGGCAATGAGCAGTTCTTC	CASSPLLQGNEQFF
TRBD1	TRBV5-1	TRBJ1-2	once	TGCGCCAGCAGGCGGACAGGCGACTATGGCTACACCTTC	CASRRTGDYGYTF
TRBD1	TRBV7-3	TRBJ2-6	-	TGTGCCAGCAGCGCGGGACAGGGTGCGTGGGGGGCCAACGTCCTGACTTTC	CASSAGQGAWGANVLTF
-	TRBV6-1	TRBJ2-7	-	TGTGCCAGCAGTGAAGAGTACACCTTGGCCTACGAGCAGTACTTC	CASSEEYTLAYEQYF
-	TRBV7-2	TRBJ2-2	-	TGTGCCAGCAGCTTAGGAGGGTTTGGCACCGGGGAGCTGTTTTTT	CASSLGGFGTGELFF
-	TRBV19	TRBJ2-7	-	TGTGCCAGTAGTATAGGGGGTGGGGACATCGGCTACGAGCAGTACTTC	CASSIGGGDIGYEQYF
-	TRBV9	TRBJ1-2	-	TGTGCCAGCAGCGCAGCCCGGACAGCCCCGCGGCCCAACTATGGCTACACCTTC	CASSAARTAPRPNYGYTF
-	TRBV14	TRBJ2-1	-	TGTGCCAGCAGCCGGATCCGAGGCAATGAGCAGTTCTTC	CASSRIRGNEQFF
-	TRBV12-3/TRBV12-4	TRBJ2-1	-	TGTGCCAGCATCAACAGGGTTAATGAGCAGTTCTTC	CASINRVNEQFF
TRBD1	TRBV29-1	TRBJ1-2	-	TGCAGCGGTCAGGGGGACTATGGCTACACCTTC	CSGQGDYGYTF
-	TRBV6-2/TRBV6-3	TRBJ1-5	-	TGTGCCAGCAGTTATAGAGGGAATAGCAATCAGCCCCAGCATTTT	CASSYRGNSNQPQHF
TRBD1	TRBV6-6	TRBJ1-1	-	TGTGCCAGCAGAAACCTTCAGGGGGCTCCCACTGAAGCTTTCTTT	CASRNLQGAPTEAFF
TRBD2	TRBV5-1	TRBJ2-5	-	TGCGCCAGCAGCTTGGAAGGCGGAGCGGGGTGGTACCAAGAGACCCAGTACTTC	CASSLEGGAGWYQETQYF
TRBD1	TRBV5-5	TRBJ1-2	-	TGTGCCAGCAGGCCCAGGCGGACAGGGAGGGCAGACTATGGCTACACCTTC	CASRPRRTGRADYGYTF
-	TRBV24-1	TRBJ1-2	-	TGTGCCACCAGTGATTCCGGGGGAGGTGGCTACACCTTC	CATSDSGGGGYTF
TRBD2	TRBV5-1	TRBJ2-7	-	TGCGCCAGCAGCTTGGCTTTTAGCGGGGGATCCTACGAGCAGTACTTC	CASSLAFSGGSYEQYF
-	TRBV9	TRBJ2-1	-	TGTGCCAGCGAAAGGGGTCAGAATGAGCAGTTCTTC	CASERGQNEQFF
-	TRBV9	TRBJ2-7	-	TGTGCCAGCAGCAAAACTAGTTCCTACGAGCAGTACTTC	CASSKTSSYEQYF
-	TRBV9	TRBJ1-2	-	TGTGCCAGCAGCGTATCAGGGGAACTCGGTGGCTACACCTTC	CASSVSGELGGYTF
-	TRBV7-9	TRBJ2-1	-	TGTGCCAGCAGCTCAACGGGGGTTCCCTACAATGAGCAGTTCTTC	CASSSTGVPYNEQFF
-	TRBV9	TRBJ2-2	-	TGTGCCAGCAGCGTAGGTAGTCGGGAGAACACCGGGGAGCTGTTTTTT	CASSVGSRENTGELFF
TRBD1	TRBV7-3	TRBJ1-2	-	TGTGCCAGCACCCTGGGGGACAGGCGAAGTAAACCCTATGGCTACACCTTC	CASTLGDRRSKPYGYTF
-	TRBV6-2/TRBV6-3	TRBJ1-2	once	TGTGCCAGCAGTGTCGCAGGGGTTCTAAGCGGCTACACCTTC	CASSVAGVLSGYTF
-	TRBV6-2/TRBV6-3	TRBJ1-1	-	TGTGCCAGCACCCCGTCCGGGGGGACGAACACTGAAGCTTTCTTT	CASTPSGGTNTEAFF
-	TRBV27	TRBJ1-3	-	TGTGCCAGCAGTCCACTAATACCCCCTGCCTCTGGAAACACCATATATTTT	CASSPLIPPASGNTIYF
-	TRBV9	TRBJ1-1	-	TGTGCCAGCAGCCCCCCCCTAGAGGGAGGGGGCACTGAAGCTTTCTTT	CASSPPLEGGGTEAFF
-	TRBV3-1/TRBV3-2	TRBJ2-6	-	TGTGCCAGCAGCCAACGACCGGTTGGGGGCACAGGGGCCAACGTCCTGACTTTC	CASSQRPVGGTGANVLTF
-	TRBV5-1	TRBJ2-5	-	TGCGCCAGCTCTCCGGGACTTCAAGAGACCCAGTACTTC	CASSPGLQETQYF
TRBD2	TRBV28	TRBJ2-1	once	TGTGCCAGCAGGCTAGCGGGGGGGCCAGGGAATGAGCAGTTCTTC	CASRLAGGPGNEQFF
-	TRBV19	TRBJ1-2	few	TGTGCCAGTAGTCAGGGCTGGGAACGCTATGGCTACACCTTC	CASSQGWERYGYTF
TRBD1	TRBV7-2	TRBJ1-1	-	TGTGCCAGCAGCTTTGTGGGACAGTTAAACACTGAAGCTTTCTTT	CASSFVGQLNTEAFF
-	TRBV6-5	TRBJ2-3	-	TGTGCCAGCAGTTCGGCGGGGCATAGCACAGATACGCAGTATTTT	CASSSAGHSTDTQYF
-	TRBV21-1	TRBJ1-2	-	TGTGCCAGCAGCCTCGGAGGACGCGCGGGCTACACCTTC	CASSLGGRAGYTF
-	TRBV7-9	TRBJ2-6	-	TGTGCCAGCGCCGGTCGGTCCGACAGATGGTCTGGGGCCAACGTCCTGACTTTC	CASAGRSDRWSGANVLTF
TRBD1	TRBV5-1	TRBJ1-3	-	TGCGCCAGCAGCCGGGATCGGACAGGCGAGAGAAACACCATATATTTT	CASSRDRTGERNTIYF
-	TRBV5-4	TRBJ1-1	few	TGTGCCAGCAGCTCCGCGGTTAGGGGCTCGGTCACTGAAGCTTTCTTT	CASSSAVRGSVTEAFF
TRBD1	TRBV7-8	TRBJ2-3	-	TGTGCCTCAGGGGATGAGACAGGGGGCGGCACAGATACGCAGTATTTT	CASGDETGGGTDTQYF
TRBD1	TRBV19	TRBJ1-1	-	TGTGCCAGTAGTGGCCACAGGGGCGGGAACACTGAAGCTTTCTTT	CASSGHRGGNTEAFF
-	TRBV9	TRBJ1-2	-	TGTGCCAGCAGCCTAATGGAGGGGTGGGATGGCTACACCTTC	CASSLMEGWDGYTF
TRBD1	TRBV2	TRBJ1-6	-	TGTGCCAGCAGTGAAAAGGGACAGGGCCGGAATTCACCCCTCCACTTT	CASSEKGQGRNSPLHF
TRBD1	TRBV28	TRBJ1-1	-	TGTGCCAGCAGTTTCCCGACAGGGGGAGGGAACACTGAAGCTTTCTTT	CASSFPTGGGNTEAFF
TRBD1	TRBV15	TRBJ1-5	-	TGTGCCACCAGCCTCTCAGGGGGTGCTCAGCCCCAGCATTTT	CATSLSGGAQPQHF
TRBD2	TRBV7-2	TRBJ2-3	-	TGTGCCAGCAGCCCTAGCGGGGGGGGTACAGATACGCAGTATTTT	CASSPSGGGTDTQYF
-	TRBV9	TRBJ1-3	-	TGTGCCAGCAGCGGCCACAGGGTTTCGTACGGAAACACCATATATTTT	CASSGHRVSYGNTIYF
-	TRBV11-2	TRBJ2-3	-	TGTGCCAGCAGCTCCTACCCGGGACTCGAAACGACAGATACGCAGTATTTT	CASSSYPGLETTDTQYF
-	TRBV6-1	TRBJ1-6	-	TGTGCCAGCAGTGAAAGCCATGATAATTCACCCCTCCACTTT	CASSESHDNSPLHF
TRBD1	TRBV19	TRBJ1-5	once	TGTGCCAGTAGTATTGACAGGGGAAGCAATCAGCCCCAGCATTTT	CASSIDRGSNQPQHF
-	TRBV12-5	TRBJ1-2	-	TGTGCTAGTGCTCAGGCGGGGGGCTACACCTTC	CASAQAGGYTF